This is a list of T cell receptor beta chains from one sample in a study of blood T cell repertoires in COVID-19. The table came from immunoSEQ multiplex PCR; TCRdb's copy has only in-frame clones and leaves some out. This table holds nearly 65,000 clones, around four fifths found once. The source material was peripheral blood. All receptors come from a human donor in a cohort sampled during active COVID-19. CDR3s include the opening cysteine and the closing phenylalanine or tryptophan. D genes are given only for firm matches. Some rows have no size entry. The others give once, few or many, or a class for an expanded clone.

j_call,d_call,v_call,clone_size,cdr3_nt,cdr3_aa
TRBJ2-5,.,TRBV30,.,TGTGCCTGGAGTAGGGGGAGCGACACGGGGTGGGAGACCCAGTACTTC,CAWSRGSDTGWETQYF
TRBJ1-2,.,TRBV3-1/TRBV3-2,.,TGTGCCAGCAGCCAACAGTCAGGCTATGGCTACACCTTC,CASSQQSGYGYTF
TRBJ1-2,.,TRBV4-3,.,TGCGCCAGCAGCCCCGATAGGGGGTACTATGGCTACACCTTC,CASSPDRGYYGYTF
TRBJ1-1,.,TRBV12-3/TRBV12-4,.,TGTGCCAGCAGTTCGACAGGTTTCACTGAAGCTTTCTTT,CASSSTGFTEAFF
TRBJ1-1,.,TRBV7-8,once,TGTGCCAGCAGCCATATCTTGGGGGCAGCTGCTTTCTTT,CASSHILGAAAFF
TRBJ1-2,.,TRBV2,.,TGTGCCAGCAGTGAAACTTCTTGGGGGGTTTATGGCTACACCTTC,CASSETSWGVYGYTF
TRBJ2-7,.,TRBV7-2,.,TGTGCCAGCAGAGGCCTGGGGGAGGCCTACGAGCAGTACTTC,CASRGLGEAYEQYF
TRBJ2-2,.,TRBV7-6,.,TGTGCCAGCAGCTTAGGGGGGCTGACCGGGGAGCTGTTTTTT,CASSLGGLTGELFF
TRBJ1-5,.,TRBV20-1,.,TGCAGTGCTAGTGGGCTTTATAGCAATCAGCCCCAGCATTTT,CSASGLYSNQPQHF
TRBJ2-7,TRBD1,TRBV4-3,.,TGCGCCAGCAGCCAATTACAGGGGAGCTCCTACGAGCAGTACTTC,CASSQLQGSSYEQYF
TRBJ2-1,TRBD2,TRBV7-8,.,TGTGCCAGCAGCCCGGGGGGGGGCAATGAGCAGTTCTTC,CASSPGGGNEQFF
TRBJ2-3,TRBD2,TRBV7-2,.,TGTGCCAGCAGCTTAGTAGGGCTAGCGGGGCCGAAAGATACGCAGTATTTT,CASSLVGLAGPKDTQYF
TRBJ2-7,.,TRBV2,.,TGTGCCAGCAGTCGAGAACAGGGCGCCTACGAGCAGTACTTC,CASSREQGAYEQYF
TRBJ2-7,TRBD1,TRBV5-6,.,TGTGCCAGCAGCCCGCGGGTCGGGACAGGGGACTACGAGCAGTACTTC,CASSPRVGTGDYEQYF
TRBJ2-7,.,TRBV5-6,.,TGTGCCAGCAGCCGGTTTATCCAGGACAAGCCCTACGAGCAGTACTTC,CASSRFIQDKPYEQYF
TRBJ2-1,TRBD1,TRBV2,.,TGTGCCAGCAGTACCGGGACAGGGGTGAATGAGCAGTTCTTC,CASSTGTGVNEQFF
TRBJ1-1,.,TRBV29-1,.,TGCAGCGTCCGACAGATGAACACTGAAGCTTTCTTT,CSVRQMNTEAFF
TRBJ2-2,.,TRBV4-2,few,TGTGCCAGCAGCCAGCTGACAGGCCTCGGGGAGCTGTTTTTT,CASSQLTGLGELFF
TRBJ1-4,.,TRBV7-9,.,TGTGCCAGCCTCCCCGGGGGGCAGCCCGTCGAAAAACTGTTTTTT,CASLPGGQPVEKLFF
TRBJ1-1,TRBD1,TRBV19,.,TGTGCCAGCAAAAAATCCGGGACAGGGGCTCTTGGGGCTTTCTTT,CASKKSGTGALGAFF
TRBJ2-2,TRBD2,TRBV18,.,TGTGCCAGCTCACTAGCGGGGGCGAACACCGGGGAGCTGTTTTTT,CASSLAGANTGELFF
TRBJ1-4,.,TRBV6-5,.,TGTGCCAGCAAAGGATGGGGAGGAGTGAATGAAAAACTGTTTTTT,CASKGWGGVNEKLFF
TRBJ2-1,TRBD1,TRBV7-9,.,TGTGCCAGCAGCCCCCGGGACAGTTTTTACAATGAGCAGTTCTTC,CASSPRDSFYNEQFF
TRBJ2-7,TRBD1,TRBV19,.,TGTGCCAGTAGTAAAGGGGGGACAGGGTTCAACGAGCAGTACTTC,CASSKGGTGFNEQYF
TRBJ2-2,.,TRBV28,.,TGTGCCAGCAGACAAGACATAAACACCGGGGAGCTGTTTTTT,CASRQDINTGELFF
TRBJ2-7,.,TRBV5-6,.,TGTGCCAGCAGCCTCTATTATGTACAGGCCGAGCAGTACTTC,CASSLYYVQAEQYF
TRBJ2-7,.,TRBV6-6,.,TGTGCCAGCAGTCCTCTTATACAGGGCCACTACGAGCAGTACTTC,CASSPLIQGHYEQYF
TRBJ1-2,.,TRBV4-1,.,TGCGCCAGCAGCCAAGTCGGTAGGGGACTCCGGAGGGACTATGGCTACACCTTC,CASSQVGRGLRRDYGYTF
TRBJ1-3,.,TRBV4-2,few,TGTGCCAGCAGCCAAGCCCGGCGGCGTTCTGGAAACACCATATATTTT,CASSQARRRSGNTIYF
TRBJ2-5,.,TRBV5-1,.,TGCGCCAGCAGCTTGGCGGAGACCCAGTACTTC,CASSLAETQYF
TRBJ1-5,TRBD1,TRBV19,few,TGTGCCAGTAGGCCTCTGGACAGGGGGCTTCATCAGCCCCAGCATTTT,CASRPLDRGLHQPQHF
TRBJ1-1,.,TRBV9,once,TGTGCCAGCAGCGCGGGGGATATGTGGAGCACTGAAGCTTTCTTT,CASSAGDMWSTEAFF
TRBJ1-3,TRBD1,TRBV30,.,TGTGCCTGGAGCACAGGGGGTAACTCTGGAAACACCATATATTTT,CAWSTGGNSGNTIYF
TRBJ2-5,.,TRBV2,.,TGTGCCAGCAGTGAAGCGCTTGAGATCGTGGCCCAGTACTTC,CASSEALEIVAQYF
TRBJ2-1,.,TRBV6-2/TRBV6-3,.,TGTGCCAGCAGTTACTGGCGGGCCAATGAGCAGTTCTTC,CASSYWRANEQFF
TRBJ1-1,TRBD1,TRBV2,.,TGTGCCGGCAAAACAGGGGGCTGGGCTGAAGCTTTCTTT,CAGKTGGWAEAFF
TRBJ1-2,.,TRBV11-2,.,TGTGCCAGCAGCTACAGGGAAAACTATGGCTACACCTTC,CASSYRENYGYTF
TRBJ2-7,.,TRBV5-6,once,TGTGCCAGCAGCTTTATCAGGGCCCCCCACTACGAGCAGTACTTC,CASSFIRAPHYEQYF
TRBJ1-2,.,TRBV19,.,TGTGCCAGTAGTATTTGGGTTAAGGAGTATGGCTACACCTTC,CASSIWVKEYGYTF
TRBJ2-1,.,TRBV7-3,.,TGTGCCAGCAGCTTGGGGAGGAATGGCCTCTATGAGCAGTTCTTC,CASSLGRNGLYEQFF
TRBJ1-2,TRBD1,TRBV27,few,TGTGCCAGCAGTTTATTTGGGACAGCAACCTATGGCTACACCTTC,CASSLFGTATYGYTF
TRBJ1-1,TRBD1,TRBV6-6,.,TGTGCCAGCAGTTACACGGGACAGAGGACTGAAGCTTTCTTT,CASSYTGQRTEAFF
TRBJ1-1,.,TRBV30,.,TGTGCCTGGAGTGTATCCTCTGTCTTAGAAGCTTTCTTT,CAWSVSSVLEAFF
TRBJ2-7,.,TRBV3-1/TRBV3-2,.,TGTGCCAGCAGTCACATCTACGAGCAGTACTTC,CASSHIYEQYF
TRBJ2-7,TRBD2,TRBV4-2,.,TGTGCCAGCAGCGACCTAGGGCTAGCGGGGCGCTCCTACGAGCAGTACTTC,CASSDLGLAGRSYEQYF
TRBJ2-7,TRBD1,TRBV24-1,few,TGTGCCACCAGTGACGCACGGGACAGGACAGAAAAGCAGTACTTC,CATSDARDRTEKQYF
TRBJ1-5,TRBD1,TRBV19,once,TGTGCCAGCACCCCCCGAGGGGGCGGGAAATCTCAGCCCCAGCATTTT,CASTPRGGGKSQPQHF
TRBJ1-5,.,TRBV5-5,once,TGTGCCAGCAGCTTGATCTGGAGCGGGCAGCCCCAGCATTTT,CASSLIWSGQPQHF
TRBJ1-1,TRBD1,TRBV9,.,TGTGCCAGCAGCGCAGGGGGCACTGAAGCTTTCTTT,CASSAGGTEAFF
TRBJ1-4,.,TRBV7-9,.,TGTGCCAGCAGCTTCTCCGGGGTCGGGACTAATGAAAAACTGTTTTTT,CASSFSGVGTNEKLFF
TRBJ1-4,TRBD1,TRBV5-1,few,TGCGCCAGCAGCGTTAGGGGGCTGGATGAAAAACTGTTTTTT,CASSVRGLDEKLFF
TRBJ2-3,TRBD2,TRBV12-5,.,TGTGCTAGTGGTTTGGTATGGGGGGGAACAGATACGCAGTATTTT,CASGLVWGGTDTQYF